This TCR beta chain derives from a study of read filtering for tumor transcriptome and immune sequencing. Study in general: IR-seq gave about 3.5 to 11 million TCR reads per sample; RNA-seq gave about 75 to 1,300.

The germline CDR1 and CDR2 sequences are MDHEN and SYDVKM. V was pared by 11 bases and J by 3 bases, with 10 bases of the junction left unmatched. The CDR3 contains 14 residues. Molecular barcoded adaptors covering alpha/delta and beta/gamma chains were used on roughly 400 ng RNA. From the reads, TCRdb called clonotypes with MiXCR, one entry per CDR3 protein. This table holds approximately 50,000 distinct CDR3 sequences, 20% to 25% found once. Study observations and caveats: Compared with RNA-seq, IR-seq gave much higher clonotype depth and reliability. Approximately 82% of IR-seq clonotypes had a single read, yet these held approximately 4% of reads.

This clonotype was seen once. Antigen: not known. A much larger clone differs from this one at a single base, so this may be a read error. This receptor was identified in a donor at least 40 years old with multiple myeloma. Specimen: a population of CD138-negative cells sorted from bone marrow. This chain connects TRBV28 to TRBJ1-5; TRBD1 matches 7 bases. The CDR3: CACTWGQHNQPQHF. CDR3 nucleotide sequence: TGTGCCTGCACTTGGGGACAGCACAATCAGCCCCAGCATTTT.